The 30 T cell receptor beta chains below come from one sample, sequenced in a study of CD8 T cells in ankylosing spondylitis. Via MiXCR, TCRdb re-called the 5' RACE reads, giving one row per CDR3 protein. The data contain 230,000 or so distinct CDR3 sequences, about 24% of them singletons. Sequencing was performed on blood, either unsorted or a sorted T cell fraction (not recorded which). The receptors here all came from a male donor with ankylosing spondylitis or in good health (not recorded which).

The rearrangement links TRBV2 to TRBJ1-5; D not certain. Germline lookup yields CDR1 SNHLY and CDR2 FYNNEI. This CDR3 region has 12 residues. Trimming cost V 7 bases and J 2 bases, with 6 bases left between them. The chain's CDR3 is CASTSGNQPQHF. The CDR3 DNA is TGTGCCAGCACGAGCGGCAATCAGCCCCAGCATTTT.

This clonotype was observed a few times. The chain combines TRBV20-1 with TRBJ2-1; D is possibly TRBD1 (6 bases). The CDR3 spans 12 residues. V was shortened by 3 bases and J by 8 bases, with 11 bases between the two germline ends. Germline V lookup: CDR1 DFQATT, CDR2 SNEGSKA (reference sequence). Here the CDR3 DNA reads TGCAGTGCTAGTAGTCAGGGGCATGAGCAGTTCTTC. Its translation: CSASSQGHEQFF.

Remarks on this clonotype: A read error is possible here, since a much larger clone lies one base away. V is TRBV20-1 and J is TRBJ2-5; D unresolved. The germline gives CDR1 DFQATT, CDR2 SNEGSKA (reference sequence). The V gene lost 1 base and the J gene lost 5 bases, with 14 bases spanning the gap. The CDR3 runs 14 residues. CDR3 bases: TGCAGTGCTAGAGTCGACCGTGCAGCGGAGACCCAGTACTTC. It codes for CSARVDRAAETQYF.

This clonotype occurred many times. The genes are TRBV28 and TRBJ1-3; D gene unclear. Germline-derived CDR1 and CDR2 are MDHEN and SYDVKM. V shed 6 bases and J shed 0 bases, with 9 bases lying between them. The CDR3 has 14 residues. The CDR3 bases are TGTGCCAGCAGACCGACCGTCTCTGGAAACACCATATATTTT. Translation: CASRPTVSGNTIYF.

There are many counts of this clonotype. The chain employs TRBV20-1 and TRBJ2-7, with D perhaps TRBD2 (6 bases). The CDR3 runs 13 residues. Germline CDR1 reads DFQATT; CDR2 reads SNEGSKA (reference sequence). Trimming removed 3 bases from V and 4 bases from J, with 13 bases in between. CDR3 in amino acids: CSARSGRSYEQYF. The CDR3 DNA sequence: TGCAGTGCTAGGTCGGGGAGGTCTTACGAGCAGTACTTC.

This clonotype has just a few counts. V gene TRBV5-1 combines with J gene TRBJ1-2; a possible D gene is TRBD1 (6 bases). CDR3 length: 14 amino acids. Germline V gives CDR1 SGHRS, CDR2 YFSETQ. V lost 5 bases to trimming and J lost 4 bases, with 15 bases between them. This CDR3 is CASRPETGLYGYTF. DNA of the CDR3: TGCGCCAGCAGACCTGAAACAGGGCTCTATGGCTACACCTTC.

This clonotype was picked up a small number of times. The chain links TRBV10-2 to TRBJ1-2, with D maybe TRBD1 (6 bases). CDR1 WSHSY and CDR2 SAAADI come from the germline V gene. Trimming pared 6 bases from V and 8 bases from J, leaving 16 bases between. The CDR3 spans 13 residues. CDR3 nucleotide sequence: TGCGCCAGCAGACCGACAGGAGAGGACGGCTACACCTTC. This codes for CASRPTGEDGYTF.

This clonotype occurred a few times. V and J are TRBV20-1 and TRBJ1-2; D remains unclear. Trimming took off 5 bases at V and 8 bases at J, with 15 bases between the two ends. Per germline, CDR1 DFQATT and CDR2 SNEGSKA (reference sequence). The CDR3 has 12 residues. The CDR3 bases are TGCAGTGCTCCTAGCCTCGGGCGAGGCTACACCTTC. Residues: CSAPSLGRGYTF.

V is TRBV12-2 and J is TRBJ1-4; TRBD1, the table's D call, lacks a check against the DNA. TRBV12-2 counts as a pseudogene. This CDR3 is built from 15 residues. CDR3 region: CASRVRQGGFEKLFF. In nucleotides, the CDR3 is TGTGCAAGTCGCGTCCGACAGGGTGGGTTTGAAAAACTGTTTTTT.

J is TRBJ2-3 and V is TRBV9; maybe TRBD2 (6 bases). Germline V lookup: CDR1 SGDLS, CDR2 YYNGEE. Between the trimmed V and J ends, which lost 2 bases and 3 bases, there was a span of 13 bases. CDR3 length equals 15 residues. The CDR3 loop is CASSVAGRITDTQYF. The CDR3 region has the DNA TGTGCCAGCAGCGTGGCAGGGAGGATAACAGATACGCAGTATTTT.

This clonotype was found many times. The genes are TRBV12-3 or TRBV12-4 and TRBJ2-2, with 8 bases matching TRBD1. The junction had 6 bases not matched to a gene; V was cut back by 5 bases and J by 4 bases. The CDR3 runs to 15 residues. The CDR3 sequence is CASSLLQGGTGELFF. CDR3 nucleotides: TGTGCCAGCAGTCTCCTACAGGGGGGCACCGGGGAGCTGTTTTTT.

V is TRBV18 and J is TRBJ1-2; 10 bases line up with TRBD1. J lost 8 bases, V lost 2 bases, and 8 bases had no gene match. This CDR3 has 15 residues. CDR1 is KGHSH and CDR2 is LQKENI in the germline V gene. The CDR3 DNA sequence: TGTGCCAGCTCACCATCGCGACAGGGGGCCGGCGGCTACACCTTC. This codes for CASSPSRQGAGGYTF.

This clonotype was found many times. The genes are TRBV20-1 and TRBJ2-7, with 7 bases fitting TRBD1. Trimming took 0 bases from V and 5 from J; bases not matched to a gene: 13. This CDR3 is 16 amino acids long. Looked up from germline, CDR1 is DFQATT and CDR2 is SNEGSKA (reference sequence). CDR3 residues: CSARDPRTGLWNEQYF. CDR3 DNA: TGCAGTGCTAGAGACCCTCGGACAGGTCTTTGGAACGAGCAGTACTTC.

This chain links TRBV12-3 or TRBV12-4 with TRBJ1-4, with D uncertain. Between the trimmed V and J ends, which lost 8 bases and 7 bases, there was a span of 14 bases. The CDR3 extends over 13 amino acids. CDR3 sequence reads: CASGKAYGEKLFF. CDR3 bases: TGTGCCAGCGGCAAGGCGTATGGTGAAAAACTGTTTTTT.

This clonotype was recorded many times. The genes are TRBV3-1 and TRBJ1-4; 8 nucleotides match TRBD1. Per germline, CDR1 LGHDT and CDR2 YNNKEL (reference sequence). The CDR3 is 14 amino acids. J gave up 10 bases and V 4 bases, and 8 bases lay outside the gene matches. The CDR3 reads CASSLGTGTGKLFF. Here the CDR3 DNA reads TGTGCCAGCAGCCTGGGGACAGGCACCGGAAAACTGTTTTTT.

Many counts were recorded for this clonotype. The chain recombines TRBV4-1 with TRBJ1-2; no clear D gene. V was cut by 4 bases and J by 0 bases, with 15 bases left in between. This CDR3 comprises 16 residues. Germline-derived CDR1 and CDR2 are MGHRA and YSYEKL. The CDR3 sequence: CASSRPPGTANYGYTF. In DNA form, the CDR3 reads TGCGCCAGCAGCCGACCCCCCGGCACAGCTAACTATGGCTACACCTTC.

Details on this clonotype: At one boundary the junction diverges from the germline segment, which might be a read error. The chain has TRBV20-1 and TRBJ2-5; either TRBD1 or TRBD2 may supply D (6 bases each). The germline CDR1 and CDR2 sequences are DFQATT and SNEGSKA (reference sequence). The CDR3 is 18 residues long. The CDR3 DNA sequence: TGCTGTGCTAGACCCCCGTTGGGGGGCCTTCTTTTTAGGGAGACCCAGTACTTC. Amino acids: CCARPPLGGLLFRETQYF.

The chain couples TRBV12-3 or TRBV12-4 to TRBJ2-3; D not resolved. This CDR3 comprises 15 residues. Between the trimmed V and J ends, which lost 6 bases and 6 bases, there was a span of 19 bases. CDR3 in amino acids: CASRVGSDPGDTQYF. The CDR3 DNA reads TGTGCCAGCAGGGTCGGATCTGACCCCGGCGATACGCAGTATTTT.

This clonotype was recorded a few times. J is TRBJ2-7 and V is TRBV2; D may be TRBD2 (6 bases). The V end was cut by 6 bases, the J end by 1 base, with 19 bases between. There are 16 residues in the CDR3. Germline values: CDR1 SNHLY, CDR2 FYNNEI. The CDR3 coding sequence is TGTGCCAGCAGCCCTATGGCGGGCCGGGGGTCCTACGAGCAGTACTTC. This codes for CASSPMAGRGSYEQYF.

In this sample, this clonotype turned up a few times. The chain is built from TRBV5-4 and TRBJ2-2; 10 bases match TRBD1. The germline CDR1 and CDR2 sequences are SGHNT and YYREEE (reference sequence). The V segment lost 4 bases and the J segment 5 bases; nucleotides outside the gene matches: 11. The CDR3 is made up of 17 amino acids. The CDR3 region is CASSPRDRGITTGELFF. The CDR3 DNA follows: TGTGCCAGCAGCCCGAGGGACAGGGGCATTACAACCGGGGAGCTGTTTTTT.

The rearrangement links TRBV6-1 to TRBJ2-7; 10 bases align to TRBD1. The CDR3 is 14 residues long. The ends lost 5 bases at V and 3 bases at J; junction bases unmatched: 4. CDR1 and CDR2 from the germline V gene are MNHNS and SASEGT. CDR3 region: CASSTGQGGYEQYF. CDR3 nucleotides: TGTGCCAGCAGTACCGGACAGGGGGGCTACGAGCAGTACTTC.

V is TRBV5-5 and J is TRBJ2-2; D tentatively fits TRBD1 or TRBD2 (5 bases each). The CDR3 extends over 15 amino acids. Germline V gene data show CDR1 as SGHKS and CDR2 as YYEKEE (reference sequence). Between the trimmed V and J ends, which lost 4 bases and 3 bases, there was a span of 13 bases. The CDR3 DNA sequence: TGTGCCAGCAGCACCTCCGGGACGTACACCGGGGAGCTGTTTTTT. This gives the protein CASSTSGTYTGELFF.

In this sample, this clonotype turned up many times. The chain combines TRBV20-1 with TRBJ1-5; a possible D gene is TRBD1 (6 bases). The CDR3 covers 14 residues. CDR1 is DFQATT, CDR2 SNEGSKA, per germline (reference sequence). Trimming removed 1 base from V and 3 bases from J, with 10 bases in between. The CDR3 DNA reads TGCAGTGCTAGAGCAGGGGCCCTCAATCAGCCCCAGCATTTT. Translating gives CSARAGALNQPQHF.

This clonotype turned up a few times. V gene TRBV10-3 combines with J gene TRBJ2-5; D gene ambiguous. CDR1 and CDR2 (germline): ENHRY, SYGVKD. Trimming removed 6 bases from V and 1 base from J, with 9 bases in between. The CDR3 is 13 residues long. CDR3 sequence reads: CAISSDGQETQYF. For the CDR3, the DNA is TGTGCCATCAGCTCGGACGGCCAAGAGACCCAGTACTTC.

A few counts support this clonotype. The chain employs TRBV6-5 and TRBJ1-1; possibly TRBD1 for D (5 bases). This CDR3 has 14 amino acids. Germline V gene sequence: CDR1 MNHEY, CDR2 SVGAGI. Trimming took off 2 bases at V and 4 bases at J, with 11 bases between the two ends. CDR3 DNA: TGTGCCAGCAGTTACGGGGGGGGGGTCACTGAAGCTTTCTTT. Residues: CASSYGGGVTEAFF.

This clonotype was seen repeatedly, ten times or more. The J gene is TRBJ2-3, the V gene TRBV29-1; D could derive from TRBD1 or TRBD2 (5 bases each). V lost 0 bases to trimming and J lost 6 bases, with 10 bases between them. In germline, CDR1 is SQVTM, CDR2 ANQGSEA. This CDR3 comprises 13 residues. The CDR3 region is CSVEDGGTDTQYF. The CDR3 DNA reads as TGCAGCGTTGAAGATGGTGGGACCGATACGCAGTATTTT.

The chain couples TRBV20-1 to TRBJ2-7; D tentatively reads TRBD1 or TRBD2 (6 bases each). From germline, CDR1 is DFQATT and CDR2 SNEGSKA (reference sequence). V lost 0 bases and J 3 bases, leaving 15 bases between the germline ends. The CDR3 sequence is 15 residues long. As DNA, the CDR3 is TGCAGTGCTAGAGATCATCGGGGGCGAGACTACGAGCAGTACTTC. Translation gives CSARDHRGRDYEQYF.

The chain combines TRBV18 with TRBJ2-1; 7 bases fit TRBD1. The length of the CDR3 is 15 residues. Trimming cost V 3 bases and J 4 bases; bases outside gene matches: 6. Germline V gene sequence: CDR1 KGHSH, CDR2 LQKENI. The CDR3 loop is CASSPIRQGYNEQFF. For the CDR3, the DNA is TGTGCCAGCTCACCTATAAGACAGGGTTACAATGAGCAGTTCTTC.

The chain is built from TRBV3-1 and TRBJ2-4; the match to TRBD1 covers 9 bases. After removal of 4 bases from V and 9 bases from J, the junction contained 10 bases not matched to a gene. Per the germline V gene, CDR1 is LGHDT and CDR2 is YNNKEL (reference sequence). CDR3 length equals 15 residues. CDR3 sequence reads: CASSPQVGTGFIQYF. The CDR3 nucleotides read TGTGCCAGCAGCCCCCAAGTCGGGACAGGGTTCATTCAGTACTTC. Full variable domain (remainder filled in from reference TRBV3-1 and TRBJ2-4): DTAVSQTPKYLVTQMGNDKSIKCEQNLGHDTMYWYKQDSKKFLKIMFSYNNKELIINETVPNRFSPKSPDKAHLNLHINSLELGDSAVYFCASSPQVGTGFIQYFGAGTRLSVL.

The sample holds a few counts of this clonotype. The J gene is TRBJ2-3, the V gene TRBV7-9; 7 bases map to TRBD2. The CDR3 totals 15 residues. J lost 1 base, V lost 8 bases, and 9 bases had no gene match. CDR1 and CDR2 (germline): SEHNR, FQNEAQ (reference sequence). The CDR3 nucleotides are TGTGCCAGCCTCCCGGGCACTAGCGGCACAGATACGCAGTATTTT. It specifies CASLPGTSGTDTQYF.